The present T cell receptor (beta chain) was sequenced within a study of beta chain features in type 1 diabetes. Study summary: Investigators examined roughly 99,000,000 sorted cells across all samples.

CDR1 and CDR2 from the germline V gene are LGHNA and YSLEER. CDR3 size: 16 residues. The trim removed 0 bases at V and 8 bases at J, leaving 7 bases unmatched. Study-level findings and limits: All four CD4+ subsets from Type 1 diabetes patients carried moderately but significantly shorter TCRB CDR3s. A pattern of fewer insertions and more deletions at VDJ junctions was seen in type 1 diabetes patients.

Every donor provided one heparinised blood draw, which averaged about 110 mL. Sequencing targeted expressed TCRB transcripts, as all isolated RNA had been reverse transcribed. The table came from immunoSEQ multiplex PCR; TCRdb's copy has only in-frame clones and leaves some out. The repertoire includes around 130,000 clones, 16% of them detected once, and approximately 2.2% sits in the top ten. There are a few counts of this clone. Its antigen is not known. The receptor's source is a man aged 25 to 45 with type 1 diabetes. The rearrangement joins TRBV4-3 to TRBJ1-4; TRBD1 aligns across 9 bases. Input material: central memory CD4+ T cells from blood. CDR3 residues: CASSQEENRGREKLFF. CDR3 nucleotide sequence: TGCGCCAGCAGCCAAGAGGAGAACAGGGGGCGGGAAAAACTGTTTTTT.